This T cell receptor (beta chain) appears in the sequencing data of a study of T cells after yellow fever vaccination. Template switching with 5'RACE generated the TCR cDNA and added a universal primer site and UMIs. TCRdb called the 5' RACE reads again in MiXCR, with one record for every CDR3 protein. This sample has approximately 32,000 distinct CDR3 sequences; around 6.7% occur once, and the top ten carry about 20%. There are 13 residues in the CDR3. Germline-derived CDR1 and CDR2 are KGHSH and LQKENI. Trimming removed 6 bases from V and 0 bases from J; junction bases left unmatched: 2. This clonotype showed up many times.

The clonotype comes from a man between 18 and 35 years old who received the YFV17D yellow fever vaccine. The material was PBMCs, either bulk or a sorted T-cell subset (CD4+, CD8+, memory, or dextramer-sorted; not recorded which), obtained on the day of the first yellow fever vaccination. The chain couples TRBV18 to TRBJ2-7, with TRBD1 identical over 7 bases. CDR3 residues: CASSWDSSYEQYF. The DNA for the CDR3 is TGTGCCAGCTCCTGGGACAGCTCCTACGAGCAGTACTTC.